This entry concerns a single TCR beta chain. The sample originates from a study of blood T cell repertoires in COVID-19. The CDR3 is 15 residues long. Trimming removed 7 bases at V and 3 bases at J, with 16 bases between. Germline CDR1 reads LGHDT; CDR2 reads YNNKEL (reference sequence). Produced via immunoSEQ multiplex PCR; TCRdb's table is partial and in-frame only. The sample includes roughly 380,000 clones, about 91% seen only once; the top ten take 1.5% to 1.9%. V is TRBV3-1 (or the pseudogene TRBV3-2) and J is TRBJ2-1; tentative D call: TRBD2 (6 bases). The sequence came from a woman aged 40-49 years with COVID-19, enrolled during active disease. Specimen: peripheral blood. CDR3 in amino acids: CASTTRRSLYNEQFF. In nucleotides, the CDR3 is TGTGCCAGCACGACTAGGCGATCACTCTACAATGAGCAGTTCTTC.